This T cell receptor (beta chain) was observed in a study of T cells in tumors after PD-1 blockade. About the research overall: Some patients also took daily vismodegib 150 mg during anti-PD-1 treatment.

CDR1 SGHTA and CDR2 FQGNSA come from the germline V gene. The CDR3 is 14 amino acids. The V end lost 1 base, the J end lost 2 bases, and 8 bases lay between the germline ends. Study-wide results and limits: Clonal replacement, not reinvigoration, is suggested for expanded exhausted CD8+ clones after therapy.

Concerning this clone itself: Its antigen remains unidentified.

Only in-frame clones appear in the TCRdb table, and some are missing; sequencing was by immunoSEQ multiplex PCR. The sample includes more than 9,000 clones, 65% to 80% of them seen just once. V and J are TRBV7-2 and TRBJ1-2; no firm D call. This TCR derives from a human donor with basal cell carcinoma. The sample in question was tumor tissue, obtained after anti-PD-1 treatment. Here the CDR3 reads CASSLDSGNYGYTF. As DNA, the CDR3 is TGTGCCAGCAGCTTAGACAGTGGGAACTATGGCTACACCTTC. Combining the CDR3 with reference TRBV7-2 and TRBJ1-2 gives the whole variable domain GAGVSQSPSNKVTEKGKDVELRCDPISGHTALYWYRQSLGQGLEFLIYFQGNSAPDKSGLPSDRFSAERTGGSVSTLTIQRTQQEDSAVYLCASSLDSGNYGYTFGSGTRLTVV.